A single sample gave rise to the 24 T cell receptor beta chains below, sequenced in a study of somatic mutations in cytotoxic T cells in rheumatoid arthritis. Repertoires were generated with immunoSEQ multiplex PCR, while TCRdb's copy carries only in-frame clones and drops some. The profile shows 15,000 or so clones, roughly 80% of them singletons. The sample comprised CD8+ T cells sorted from blood. These receptors originate from an adult with rheumatoid arthritis.

The rearrangement joins TRBV13 to TRBJ2-1, with a tentative D call TRBD2 (6 bases). The CDR3 extends over 11 amino acids. Trimming removed 6 bases at V and 10 bases at J, with 10 bases between. The germline gives CDR1 PRHDT, CDR2 FYEKMQ (reference sequence). The CDR3 nucleotides are TGTGCCAGCAGTAACGGACTAGAGCAGTTCTTC. This codes for CASSNGLEQFF.

This clone appeared a single time. The rearrangement links TRBV10-3 to TRBJ2-3; 10 bases map to TRBD2. The trim removed 5 bases at V and 2 bases at J, leaving 4 bases unmatched. CDR1 is ENHRY and CDR2 is SYGVKD in the germline V gene. This CDR3 contains 15 residues. CDR3 DNA sequence: TGTGCCATCAGTCTCGGACTAGCGGACACAGATACGCAGTATTTT. As protein: CAISLGLADTDTQYF.

The chain uses TRBV7-8 and TRBJ1-6, with D uncertain. Trimming shortened V by 1 base and J by 2 bases, and 15 bases separated the two germline ends. This CDR3 spans 18 amino acids. The germline V gene has CDR1 SGHVS and CDR2 FQNEAQ. The CDR3 DNA sequence: TGTGCCAGCAGCTTAGTTGGCCAGGCGAGCACCTATAATTCACCCCTCCACTTT. This gives the protein CASSLVGQASTYNSPLHF.

The chain couples TRBV27 to TRBJ2-3, with 7 bases matching TRBD1. V lost 7 bases, J lost 3 bases, and 4 bases stayed unmatched. The CDR3 contains 13 residues. Germline loops: CDR1 MNHEY, CDR2 SMNVEV (reference sequence). The CDR3: CASKGAWTDTQYF. The CDR3 DNA sequence: TGTGCCAGCAAGGGGGCTTGGACAGATACGCAGTATTTT.

The CDR3 nucleotides are TGTGCCAGCAGTTTATCCCATCGGGACCCCAATGGCTACACCTTC. Amino acid sequence: CASSLSHRDPNGYTF. The genes are TRBV27 and TRBJ1-2; weak D call: TRBD1 (5 bases). This CDR3 is built from 15 residues. Germline V gives CDR1 MNHEY, CDR2 SMNVEV (reference sequence). Trimming stripped 0 bases from V and 6 bases from J, with 14 bases between.

This chain connects TRBV6-5 to TRBJ2-3; D is undetermined. The CDR3 has 15 amino acids. Deletions cut 0 bases from V and 2 bases from J, with 9 bases between. Germline V gene lookup returns CDR1 MNHEY and CDR2 SVGAGI. In DNA form, the CDR3 reads TGTGCCAGCAGTTACTCCATAATCGCCACAGATACGCAGTATTTT. It yields the protein CASSYSIIATDTQYF.

The chain has TRBV4-1 and TRBJ2-6, with 9 bases lining up with TRBD1. Unmatched junction bases numbered 10, after V lost 4 bases and J lost 0 bases. The CDR3 sequence is 19 residues long. Germline lookup yields CDR1 MGHRA and CDR2 YSYEKL. The CDR3: CASSLEPGQGASGANVLTF. The CDR3 bases are TGCGCCAGCAGCCTTGAACCGGGACAGGGTGCCTCTGGGGCCAACGTCCTGACTTTC.

The chain links TRBV5-1 to TRBJ1-1; D remains unclear. The CDR3 is 13 amino acids. CDR1 is SGHRS, CDR2 YFSETQ, per germline. Trimming took off 0 bases at V and 3 bases at J, with 6 bases between the two ends. This CDR3 is CASSLVGYTEAFF. The CDR3 nucleotides read TGCGCCAGCAGCTTGGTGGGTTACACTGAAGCTTTCTTT.

CDR3 in DNA: TGCGCCAGCAGTGAACATGGGGGGGGAGAGCAGTACGTC. It specifies CASSEHGGGEQYV. The V and J genes are TRBV10-2 and TRBJ2-7; the match to TRBD2 covers 7 bases. Germline values: CDR1 WSHSY, CDR2 SAAADI. The CDR3 sequence is 13 residues long. V gave up 3 bases and J gave up 7 bases; unmatched junction bases: 6.

This chain joins TRBV7-9 and TRBJ1-1; D unclear. V lost 6 bases to trimming and J lost 4 bases, with 9 bases between them. The germline V gene encodes CDR1 SEHNR and CDR2 FQNEAQ (reference sequence). The CDR3 consists of 12 residues. CDR3 region: CASSALGTEAFF. CDR3 nucleotide sequence: TGTGCCAGCAGTGCGCTTGGCACTGAAGCTTTCTTT.

This clone came up a few times. This rearrangement joins TRBV2 to TRBJ1-2; possibly TRBD1 for D (6 bases). The V gene's germline CDR1 is SNHLY and CDR2 FYNNEI. CDR3 size: 16 residues. V lost 3 bases and J 9 bases, leaving 23 bases between the germline ends. This CDR3 is CASSEAPPAGVVRYTF. The CDR3 DNA follows: TGTGCCAGCAGTGAGGCTCCCCCCGCAGGGGTCGTTCGCTACACCTTC.

CDR3 bases: TGCGCCAGCAGCTTGGCCGGACTAGCGGGCCACGAGCAGTACTTC. Translating gives CASSLAGLAGHEQYF. The chain joins TRBV5-1 to TRBJ2-7, with 11 bases identical to TRBD2. CDR1 is SGHRS, CDR2 YFSETQ, per germline. The J segment lost 5 bases and the V segment lost 0 bases, leaving 4 bases of the junction unmatched. CDR3 length: 15 residues. The variable domain in full, completed from reference TRBV5-1 and TRBJ2-7, reads KAGVTQTPRYLIKTRGQQVTLSCSPISGHRSVSWYQQTPGQGLQFLFEYFSETQRNKGNFPGRFSGRQFSNSRSEMNVSTLELGDSALYLCASSLAGLAGHEQYFGPGTRLTVT.

The genes are TRBV11-2 and TRBJ2-7, with TRBD1 matching 9 bases. Germline V gene data show CDR1 as SGHAT and CDR2 as FQNNGV. The length of the CDR3 is 15 residues. V lost 5 bases and J lost 5; bases outside the gene matches: 10. The CDR3 nucleotides are TGTGCCAGCAGCGCCGACGGGACAGGGTCCGACGAGCAGTACTTC. Translation gives CASSADGTGSDEQYF.

The chain is built from TRBV4-1 and TRBJ2-5; 8 bases line up with TRBD1. This CDR3 is 15 amino acids long. Germline CDR1 is MGHRA and CDR2 is YSYEKL. The V and J ends lost 1 base and 1 base, in that order; junction bases with no gene match: 2. The CDR3 coding sequence is TGCGCCAGCAGCCAAGGACAGGGGCCCCAAGAGACCCAGTACTTC. Protein sequence: CASSQGQGPQETQYF.

The chain joins TRBV2 to TRBJ1-2, with no clear D. V was clipped by 0 bases and J by 0 bases, with 5 bases between them. This CDR3 is 14 amino acids long. Looked up from germline, CDR1 is SNHLY and CDR2 is FYNNEI. In nucleotides, the CDR3 is TGTGCCAGCAGTGAAGCGCAAGCTAACTATGGCTACACCTTC. Protein: CASSEAQANYGYTF.

Concerning this clone: Other nucleotide sequences from this sample produce the same CDR3. V and J are TRBV11-2 and TRBJ1-3; D perhaps matches TRBD1 (5 bases). V lost 1 base and J lost 0, with 16 bases in between. The CDR3 loop spans 18 amino acids. Germline CDR1 SGHAT, CDR2 FQNNGV. The DNA for the CDR3 is TGTGCCAGCAGCTTAGTTTCGGGGGGGGTAATCTCTGGAAACACCATATATTTT. Protein product: CASSLVSGGVISGNTIYF.

The rearrangement links TRBV4-1 to TRBJ2-7; 11 nucleotides align to TRBD1. This CDR3 region has 15 residues. J gave up 1 base and V 4 bases, and 3 bases lay outside the gene matches. Germline V gene sequence: CDR1 MGHRA, CDR2 YSYEKL. Here the CDR3 reads CASSRRDRGSYEQYV. The CDR3 bases are TGCGCCAGCAGCCGCCGGGACAGGGGGTCCTACGAGCAGTACGTC.

V and J are TRBV27 and TRBJ2-5, with 8 bases fitting TRBD2. This CDR3 has 16 amino acids. The V and J ends lost 8 bases and 4 bases, in that order; junction bases with no gene match: 15. Per germline, CDR1 MNHEY and CDR2 SMNVEV (reference sequence). For the CDR3, the DNA is TGTGCCAGCCACAGACTCGGGGGGGCCTTTGGAGAGACCCAGTACTTC. Amino acids: CASHRLGGAFGETQYF.

The chain combines TRBV6-1 with TRBJ2-7; 10 bases agree with TRBD2. Germline CDR1 is MNHNS and CDR2 is SASEGT. The CDR3 runs 17 residues. The trim removed 2 bases at V and 4 bases at J, leaving 11 bases unmatched. The DNA of the CDR3 is TGTGCCAGCAGTGAAAGGCTAGCGGGGGCCGAACGGTACGAGCAGTACTTC. Its translation is CASSERLAGAERYEQYF.

The V gene is TRBV30, the J gene TRBJ1-1; no clear D. This CDR3 has 11 amino acids. V was clipped by 3 bases and J by 7 bases, with 9 bases between them. Germline V lookup: CDR1 GTSNPN, CDR2 SVGIG (reference sequence). Written as DNA, the CDR3 is TGTGCCTGGAGGGGCGGATTTGAAGCTTTCTTT. Its translation is CAWRGGFEAFF.

The CDR3 loop is CASSLERGGSNEQFF. CDR3 DNA sequence: TGTGCCAGCAGCTTAGAGCGGGGGGGCTCCAATGAGCAGTTCTTC. This chain connects TRBV11-2 to TRBJ2-1; 9 bases fit TRBD2. V gave up 0 bases and J gave up 6 bases; unmatched junction bases: 3. CDR1 SGHAT and CDR2 FQNNGV come from the germline V gene. The CDR3 totals 15 residues.

This clone is a singleton in its sample. The chain combines TRBV2 with TRBJ2-5, with D possibly matching TRBD2 (6 bases). The CDR3 runs 15 residues. The V gene's germline CDR1 is SNHLY and CDR2 FYNNEI. V lost 3 bases to trimming and J lost 2 bases, with 13 bases between them. The CDR3 reads CASSEVVGRQETQYF. In DNA form, the CDR3 reads TGTGCCAGCAGTGAGGTCGTGGGGAGGCAAGAGACCCAGTACTTC.

The chain is built from TRBV29-1 and TRBJ1-2; unclear D gene. The germline CDR1 and CDR2 sequences are SQVTM and ANQGSEA. The CDR3 runs to 12 residues. The germline V and J ends were trimmed by 7 bases and 3 bases, with 12 bases remaining between them. CDR3 nucleotides: TGCAGCGCCACGGGTCGGGACTATGGCTACACCTTC. Residues: CSATGRDYGYTF.

The chain links TRBV28 to TRBJ2-3, with 10 bases that match TRBD2. This CDR3 is built from 15 residues. Trimming removed 3 bases from V and 5 bases from J; junction bases left unmatched: 5. Germline V gene sequence: CDR1 MDHEN, CDR2 SYDVKM. The CDR3 DNA reads as TGTGCCAGCAGTTTGGAGCGGGGGGGCCTAGATACGCAGTATTTT. This gives the protein CASSLERGGLDTQYF.